This T cell receptor (beta chain) was sequenced in a study of beta chain features in type 1 diabetes. There are 13 residues in the CDR3. The germline CDR1 and CDR2 sequences are SQVTM and ANQGSEA. The germline V and J ends were trimmed by 1 base and 2 bases, with 9 bases remaining between them. Every isolated RNA sample was fully reverse transcribed, so sequencing captured expressed TCRB transcripts. Assay used: immunoSEQ multiplex PCR; TCRdb lists only in-frame clones, some missing. The sample has 810,000 or so clones, 15% to 20% seen once. Comments on this clone: Its antigen is not known.

Study-level points and caveats: The naive, central memory and Treg TCRB repertoires looked more alike in patients than they did in healthy donors. Patients with Type 1 diabetes showed moderately but significantly shorter TCRB CDR3s in all four CD4+ subsets.

Sequenced: naive CD4+ T cells from blood. This chain links TRBV29-1 with TRBJ2-7; possible D gene TRBD2, 6 bases. The origin of this receptor is a woman between 18 and 30 years old in good health. The CDR3 sequence is CSVEGLAPYEQYF. CDR3 bases: TGCAGCGTTGAAGGCCTAGCGCCCTACGAGCAGTACTTC.